This TCR beta chain was observed in a study of Ad26.COV2.S vaccination and SARS-CoV-2 variants. This clone was seen a single time. The germline V gene encodes CDR1 MDHEN and CDR2 SYDVKM. V was clipped by 6 bases and J by 8 bases; unmatched bases: 14. This CDR3 is built from 16 residues. Method: immunoSEQ multiplex PCR; TCRdb's copy keeps in-frame clones and lacks some. The data show 300,000 to 350,000 clones, roughly 91% seen once. Treatment noted: roughly 20 received Ad26.COV2.S at low or high dose, single or two shots; about five received placebo; per-sample allocation not given. On day 63 after the first injection, vaccine and placebo recipients gave samples. A Boston donor was an adult aged 18-55 years.

The clonotype comes from a person between 18 and 65 years old who received the Ad26.COV2.S COVID-19 vaccine or a placebo. The sample in question was peripheral blood, obtained in a trial of Ad26.COV2.S vaccine versus placebo. The chain uses TRBV28 and TRBJ2-1, with TRBD2 matching over 9 bases. The CDR3 DNA sequence: TGTGCCAGCAGCCCCCGAGGTAGCGGGAGTGGAGATGAGCAGTTCTTC. It is translated as CASSPRGSGSGDEQFF. The full variable domain, its missing parts supplied by reference TRBV28 and TRBJ2-1, is DVKVTQSSRYLVKRTGEKVFLECVQDMDHENMFWYRQDPGLGLRLIYFSYDVKMKEKGDIPEGYSVSREKKERFSLILESASTNQTSMYLCASSPRGSGSGDEQFFGPGTRLTVL.